This is a list of T cell receptor beta chains from one sample in a study of breast tumors, draining lymph nodes, adjacent tissues. MiXCR, applied by TCRdb to the multiplex PCR reads, yields one record per CDR3 protein. The sample has about 15,000 distinct CDR3 sequences; around 50% are singletons. Sequenced material: tumor-adjacent breast tissue. Receptors originate from a female donor with breast cancer. Some clones in this sample may be carry-over from other donors' samples. Both conserved end residues are part of each CDR3. Each record gives: V gene, D gene, clone size, J gene, CDR3 DNA, CDR3 protein. A D gene is named only where the DNA matches it firmly. Expanded clones are given a class, and other clones once, few, many or no size at all.

>TRBV25-1|.|once|TRBJ2-1
TGTGCCAGCAGTGAATTCAGGGGTTTGTTCTACAATGAGCAGTTCTTC
CASSEFRGLFYNEQFF
>TRBV10-1|TRBD1|medium-sized|TRBJ2-7
TGCGCCAGCAACCGGGACAGGGGCAACGAGCAGTACTTC
CASNRDRGNEQYF
>TRBV20-1|.|.|TRBJ2-7
TGCAGTGCTAGATACAGCTACGAGCAGTACTTC
CSARYSYEQYF
>TRBV20-1|TRBD2|once|TRBJ2-1
TGCAGTGCTAGATCACTAGCGGACTCCTACAATGAGCAGTTCTTC
CSARSLADSYNEQFF
>TRBV29-1|.|.|TRBJ2-7
TGCAGCGTTATGGGGTTTCCCTACGAGCAGTACTTC
CSVMGFPYEQYF
>TRBV5-1|.|.|TRBJ2-3
TGCGCCAGCAGCTTGGATCTCTACTCAAGAGATACGCAGTATTTT
CASSLDLYSRDTQYF
>TRBV7-7|TRBD1|.|TRBJ2-7
TGTGCTAGAGATTCAAGACAGGGTCCTAGAGGCGAGCAGTACTTC
CARDSRQGPRGEQYF
>TRBV12-3/TRBV12-4|.|medium-sized|TRBJ2-7
TGTGCCAGCACAGGGAATACCGAAGGCGAGCAGTACTTC
CASTGNTEGEQYF
>TRBV5-4|TRBD2|.|TRBJ2-1
TGTGCCAGCAAACTGGGGCTAGCGGGAGTCGTTGAGCAGTTCTTC
CASKLGLAGVVEQFF
>TRBV12-3/TRBV12-4|.|many|TRBJ1-6
TGTGCCAGCAGTTTCCACAGAACCAATTCCCCCCTCCACTTT
CASSFHRTNSPLHF
>TRBV27|TRBD2|.|TRBJ2-7
TGTGCCAGCAGACGGGGAGCGGGAGGGGCCCCCTACGAGCAGTACTTC
CASRRGAGGAPYEQYF
>TRBV7-2|.|.|TRBJ2-7
TGTGCCAGCAGCTTGACCCACGAGCAGTACTTC
CASSLTHEQYF
>TRBV5-1|.|medium-sized|TRBJ1-6
TGCGCCAGCAGCGCACTACCGGACGGTGATTCACCCCTCCACTTT
CASSALPDGDSPLHF
>TRBV9|.|.|TRBJ2-1
.
CASSIYLCSARGQFSYNEQFF
>TRBV10-1|.|many|TRBJ1-1
TGCGCCAGCAGTGAACGGGGTAACACTGAAGCTTTCTTT
CASSERGNTEAFF
>TRBV9|TRBD2|.|TRBJ2-1
TGTGCCAGCAGGGGCCGGTCTAGCGGGAGAGACAATGAGCAGTTCTTC
CASRGRSSGRDNEQFF
>TRBV11-1|.|.|TRBJ2-7
TGTGCCAGCAGCCTCCGCCCCGCTAGCTCCCACGAGCAGTACTTC
CASSLRPASSHEQYF
>TRBV5-1|.|many|TRBJ2-1
TGCGCCAGCAACAGGGGAGGGGTTCAGTATTTGGATGAGCAGTTCTTC
CASNRGGVQYLDEQFF
>TRBV7-3|TRBD1|.|TRBJ2-7
TGTGCCAGCAGCCCAGAGTCCGGGACAGGACCCTACGAGCAGTACTTC
CASSPESGTGPYEQYF
>TRBV10-2|.|medium-sized|TRBJ2-7
TGCGCCAGCAGTGTAAGAGTAAACGAGCAGTACTTC
CASSVRVNEQYF
>TRBV5-8|TRBD2|many|TRBJ2-3
TGTGCCAGCAGCTGGACGGGTCGCGGGAGTACAGATACGCAGTATTTT
CASSWTGRGSTDTQYF
>TRBV7-2|TRBD2|medium-sized|TRBJ2-5
TGTGCCAGCAGCTTAGTTGCGCCGGGACTAGCGGGGGCAACCCAGTACTTC
CASSLVAPGLAGATQYF
>TRBV19|.|.|TRBJ1-4
TGTGCAGTAGCCAAAACAGGCAGGCCGGATGAAAAACTGTTTTTT
CAVAKTGRPDEKLFF